This paragraph covers one T cell receptor (beta chain) sequence. Its antigen remains unidentified. The CDR3 sequence is 15 residues long. Germline V gene data show CDR1 as SGHDT and CDR2 as YYEEEE. V lost 2 bases and J 3 bases, leaving 12 bases between the germline ends. TCRdb re-called the PCR reads through MiXCR, storing one row per CDR3 protein. The sample has about 630,000 distinct CDR3 sequences, about 25% seen once. This entry belongs to a study of molecular identifiers for immune sequencing clone quantification. Study-level findings and limits: Amid around 980,000 naive cells, spiked Jurkat TCR RNA from one cell was reportedly still detectable.

As CD8+CD4-CCR7+CD45RA+ cells, naive CD8 T cells were sorted. The chain links TRBV5-6 to TRBJ2-1, with D perhaps matching TRBD2 (5 bases). This sequence originates from a human donor in good health. Some libraries in this study had Jurkat cell RNA spiked in. The sequenced sample was naive CD8+ T cells from blood, with Jurkat cell RNA spiked in. The subset denotes: FACS-sorted CD8+CD4-CCR7+CD45RA+ naive T cells. The CDR3 DNA reads as TGTGCCAGCAGCTTTGATCTACTAGACTACAATGAGCAGTTCTTC. It specifies CASSFDLLDYNEQFF.